These T cell receptor beta chains were read from a single sample in a study of siplizumab effects on memory and regulatory T cells. The antigens for these receptors are not known. Sequencing used immunoSEQ multiplex PCR; TCRdb keeps in-frame clones, though not all of them. Of 11,000 to 15,000 clones listed, more than 40% were seen once; the top ten hold roughly 9.5%. The sequenced sample consisted of CFSE-low (dividing) CD4+ T cells sorted from an allogeneic mixed lymphocyte reaction. Receptors originate from a human donor in good health; the cells came from an allogeneic mixed lymphocyte reaction. Each CDR3 is given with its conserved first and last residue. A D gene is named only where the DNA matches it firmly. The size entry is marked missing in some rows and otherwise reads once, few, many or a size class.

j_gene | v_gene | d_gene | abundance | CDR3nt | CDR3aa
TRBJ2-3 | TRBV9 | . | . | TGTGCCAGCAGCGTAAATGTTCAGAACACAGATACGCAGTATTTT | CASSVNVQNTDTQYF
TRBJ2-3 | TRBV18 | . | . | TGTGCCAGCTCACCACGAGGGGGGAGCACAGATACGCAGTATTTT | CASSPRGGSTDTQYF
TRBJ1-1 | TRBV7-2 | . | . | TGTGCCAGCAGCTTTTTCGGGGGCGGTACTGAAGCTTTCTTT | CASSFFGGGTEAFF
TRBJ1-3 | TRBV27 | . | medium-sized | TGTGCCAGCAGAGGCGGAAATGGAAACACCATATATTTT | CASRGGNGNTIYF
TRBJ1-1 | TRBV7-6 | . | . | TGTGCCAGCAGCCTCAATACCCCCCCCGCTGAAGCTTTCTTT | CASSLNTPPAEAFF
TRBJ1-1 | TRBV5-1 | . | medium-sized | TGCGCCAGCAGCTTACCCCAGGCGGGGAAAGCTGAAGCTTTCTTT | CASSLPQAGKAEAFF
TRBJ2-7 | TRBV10-3 | TRBD1 | few | TGTGCCATCAGGGACAACAGGGGCCGGCCCTACGAGCAGTACTTC | CAIRDNRGRPYEQYF
TRBJ1-1 | TRBV5-1 | . | few | TGCGCCAGCAGCCCACAGGGTTCGGGCACTGAAGCTTTCTTT | CASSPQGSGTEAFF
TRBJ1-2 | TRBV14 | . | . | TGTGCCAGCAGCCAAGAGTCTTCAAAAGGGTATGGCTACACCTTC | CASSQESSKGYGYTF
TRBJ2-2 | TRBV11-2 | . | . | TGTGCCAGCAGTGACCTCAGGGGATCAAGATTCACCGGGGAGCTGTTTTTT | CASSDLRGSRFTGELFF
TRBJ2-1 | TRBV7-2 | TRBD2 | few | TGTGCCAGCAGCACCCAACTCGGACTAGCGGGGGGACTCAAAGAGCAGTTCTTC | CASSTQLGLAGGLKEQFF
TRBJ2-7 | TRBV6-5 | . | . | TGTGCCAGCAGTACTGGGAGAAAGCAGTACTTC | CASSTGRKQYF
TRBJ1-1 | TRBV6-6 | TRBD1 | . | TGTGCCAGCAGCCTAAGGGCAGGGGGCATGAACACTGAAGCTTTCTTT | CASSLRAGGMNTEAFF
TRBJ1-2 | TRBV25-1 | TRBD1 | . | TGTGCCAGCAGGAGGACAGGGGGCGACGGCTACACCTTC | CASRRTGGDGYTF
TRBJ2-1 | TRBV9 | TRBD2 | . | TGTGCCAGCAGCGTAGCACTAGCGGGGGTGTATGAGCAGTTCTTC | CASSVALAGVYEQFF
TRBJ2-3 | TRBV11-2 | TRBD2 | once | TGTGCCAGCAGCCGTAGCGGGGGGGGCACAGATACGCAGTATTTT | CASSRSGGGTDTQYF
TRBJ1-1 | TRBV30 | . | medium-sized | TGTGCCTGGAGCCAGATGAACACTGAAGCTTTCTTT | CAWSQMNTEAFF
TRBJ2-1 | TRBV14 | . | . | TGTGCCAGCAGCCCCTCGGGGAGCGGGCGCTACAATGAGCAGTTCTTC | CASSPSGSGRYNEQFF
TRBJ2-5 | TRBV6-5 | . | . | TGTGCCAGCAGTTACATGAAGACCCAGTACTTC | CASSYMKTQYF
TRBJ2-5 | TRBV9 | TRBD2 | . | TGTGCCAGCAGCTACACAATGACTAGCTCTGAGACCCAGTACTTC | CASSYTMTSSETQYF
TRBJ2-7 | TRBV29-1 | . | . | TGCAGCGTTGCGCGGGACACCAACTACGAGCAGTACTTC | CSVARDTNYEQYF
TRBJ1-2 | TRBV18 | . | few | TGTGCCAGCTCACCAGGCAGGAAAGGCTACACCTTC | CASSPGRKGYTF
TRBJ2-1 | TRBV10-3 | TRBD2 | medium-sized | TGTGCCATCAGTGAGCCCCTCGGGCTAGCGGCCAACAATGAGCAGTTCTTC | CAISEPLGLAANNEQFF
TRBJ2-7 | TRBV9 | TRBD1 | . | TGTGCCAGCAGCGCCACGGGACAGAACTACGAGCAGTACTTC | CASSATGQNYEQYF
TRBJ2-5 | TRBV7-9 | TRBD2 | . | TGTGCCAGCAGCCACACGACTAGCGGGGGAGGAGAGACCCAGTACTTC | CASSHTTSGGGETQYF
TRBJ2-5 | TRBV5-1 | TRBD2 | few | TGCGCCAGCAGACACGACTCTAGCGGGGGACAAGAGACCCAGTACTTC | CASRHDSSGGQETQYF
TRBJ1-3 | TRBV10-2 | . | once | TGCGCCAGCAGCGGCACGGGAGCCTCTGGAAACACCATATATTTT | CASSGTGASGNTIYF
TRBJ1-6 | TRBV5-1 | . | few | TGCGCCAGCAGCTTTTCCGGCCGCACAACGGGGAATTCACCCCTCCACTTT | CASSFSGRTTGNSPLHF
TRBJ1-2 | TRBV6-6 | TRBD1 | once | TGTGCCAGCAGGAATCCAGGGGGTGGCTACACCTTC | CASRNPGGGYTF
TRBJ1-5 | TRBV6-6 | . | . | TGTGCCACTCGTCCGGGTGGTAGCAATCAGCCCCAGCATTTT | CATRPGGSNQPQHF
TRBJ2-7 | TRBV18 | . | medium-sized | TGTGCCAGCTCACCGGCCCGGGAGAACGAGCAGTACTTC | CASSPARENEQYF
TRBJ1-5 | TRBV18 | . | . | TGTGCCAGCTCACTAACTGACAGAAATCAGCCCCAGCATTTT | CASSLTDRNQPQHF
TRBJ2-5 | TRBV30 | . | few | TGTGCCTGGAGACAGGGGACTGGGGAGACCCAGTACTTC | CAWRQGTGETQYF
TRBJ1-2 | TRBV20-1 | . | . | TGCAGTGCTGGGCGGGGGAATGGCTACACCTTC | CSAGRGNGYTF
TRBJ2-3 | TRBV6-5 | . | few | TGTGCCAGCAGATCCACAGGGACGGATACGCAGTATTTT | CASRSTGTDTQYF
TRBJ1-2 | TRBV19 | TRBD1 | few | TGTGCCAGTAGTCCCCAGGACAGGGGGAGTTACTATGGCTACACCTTC | CASSPQDRGSYYGYTF
TRBJ2-7 | TRBV27 | TRBD1 | . | TGTGCCAGCCGTGCGTTAGGGACAGGGGGCTACGAGCAGTACTTC | CASRALGTGGYEQYF
TRBJ1-1 | TRBV6-5 | . | . | TGTGCCAGCAGTTACTCGTGGGGGGGGTACACTGAAGCTTTCTTT | CASSYSWGGYTEAFF
TRBJ1-1 | TRBV12-5 | . | . | TGTGCTAGTGGCCCACGGGTGAACACTGAAGCTTTCTTT | CASGPRVNTEAFF
TRBJ1-1 | TRBV7-7 | . | . | TGTGCTAGCAGCCCCTCCCCAAACACCGAAGCTTTCTTT | CASSPSPNTEAFF
TRBJ1-2 | TRBV20-1 | . | . | TGCAGTGCCAAACCTAAATATGGCTACACCTTC | CSAKPKYGYTF
TRBJ2-3 | TRBV10-3 | TRBD1 | . | TGTGCCATCAGTGAGTCTAGGTTAGGGGGCATTTCGGATACGCAGTATTTT | CAISESRLGGISDTQYF
TRBJ2-1 | TRBV7-3 | TRBD2 | . | TGTGCCAGTAAATCTAGCGGGGGTTTGAATGAGCAGTTCTTC | CASKSSGGLNEQFF
TRBJ2-3 | TRBV7-8 | TRBD2 | . | TGTGCCAGCAGCTTAATGGGACTAGCCGCAGATACGCAGTATTTT | CASSLMGLAADTQYF
TRBJ1-5 | TRBV30 | . | medium-sized | TGTGCCTGGGGTGGGGACAGCAATCAGCCCCAGCATTTT | CAWGGDSNQPQHF
TRBJ1-5 | TRBV7-8 | . | . | TGTGCCAGCAGCTTAGGACAAAGACAGAACAATCAGCCCCAGCATTTT | CASSLGQRQNNQPQHF
TRBJ2-5 | TRBV7-9 | . | . | TGTGCCAGCAGCTTCGGGCCCGGAGAGACCCAGTACTTC | CASSFGPGETQYF
TRBJ2-5 | TRBV5-1 | TRBD2 | . | TGCGCCAGCCGGACTAGTGAGGAGACCCAGTACTTC | CASRTSEETQYF
TRBJ1-2 | TRBV19 | . | . | TGTGCCAGTAGTATCTCAGGAGGGAATGGCTACACCTTC | CASSISGGNGYTF
TRBJ1-5 | TRBV6-5 | . | few | TGTGCCAGCAGTTACCCTCCTGGTCCGAATCAGCCCCAGCATTTT | CASSYPPGPNQPQHF
TRBJ2-2 | TRBV6-5 | . | . | TGTGCCAGCAGCCGACGCTCGAGGGATGGCGGGGAGCTGTTTTTT | CASSRRSRDGGELFF
TRBJ2-7 | TRBV6-1 | . | . | TGTGCCAGCAGTGAAGAGGGCACCTTCTACGAGCAGTACTTC | CASSEEGTFYEQYF
TRBJ1-2 | TRBV2 | . | few | TGTGCCAGCAGTGGCGTGGGAGCTAACTATGGCTACACCTTC | CASSGVGANYGYTF
TRBJ1-1 | TRBV18 | . | few | TGTGCCAGCTCACCAACAGTGGGAACTGAAGCTTTCTTT | CASSPTVGTEAFF
TRBJ2-7 | TRBV6-1 | TRBD2 | . | TGTGCCAGCAGACGGGGCGGGAGCGGCAACGAGCAGTACTTC | CASRRGGSGNEQYF
TRBJ2-7 | TRBV18 | TRBD2 | . | TGTGCCAGCTCACCAGGCCTAGCGGGAACCTACGAGCAGTACTTC | CASSPGLAGTYEQYF
TRBJ2-7 | TRBV6-5 | . | . | TGTGCCAGCAGAGCGAAGCGAGGTTCCTACGAGCAGTACTTC | CASRAKRGSYEQYF